These 13 T cell receptor beta chains originate from one sample sequenced in a study of T cell responses to AZD1222 COVID-19 vaccine (dated by TCRdb to about 2021). To prepare the library, the immunoSEQ multiplex PCR assay was applied. This is the immuneACCESS table as TCRdb keeps it, with only in-frame sequences that have V and J called. A part of the clones is gone; compared with another copy, unresolved V genes explain less than half, and the rest is unexplained. Within this sample are some 110,000 clones, with 80% to 90% of them counted one time only. The ten largest make up under 3.5% of the sample. This specimen's time point label, interpreted: baseline before first vaccination. The sample here was peripheral blood, taken on day 0 of AZD1222 vaccination. The source of these receptors is an adult in good health.

This clone has only a few counts. The rearrangement links TRBV5-4 to TRBJ2-7, with 8 bases lining up with TRBD1. In germline, CDR1 is SGHNT, CDR2 YYREEE (reference sequence). The V segment lost 5 bases and the J segment 0 bases; nucleotides outside the gene matches: 4. This CDR3 contains 14 residues. Here the CDR3 reads CASSRDRSSYEQYF. The CDR3 DNA reads as TGTGCCAGCAGTCGGGACAGGAGCTCCTACGAGCAGTACTTC.

This clone was found a few times. This chain uses TRBV19 with TRBJ1-1; 7 positions agree with TRBD1. The CDR3 has 13 residues. The V segment lost 5 bases and the J segment 4 bases; nucleotides outside the gene matches: 4. Looked up from germline, CDR1 is LNHDA and CDR2 is SQIVND (reference sequence). Here the CDR3 reads CASSDRQGTEAFF. The CDR3 nucleotides read TGTGCCAGTAGTGACCGACAGGGCACTGAAGCTTTCTTT.

The genes are TRBV30 and TRBJ2-3; TRBD2 aligns across 8 bases. V lost 3 bases to trimming and J lost 0 bases; unmatched junction nucleotides: 8. This CDR3 region has 16 residues. Germline CDR1 and CDR2: GTSNPN and SVGIG (reference sequence). This chain's CDR3 is CAWRLPLAGSTDTQYF. In DNA, the CDR3 is TGTGCCTGGAGGCTTCCATTAGCGGGGAGCACAGATACGCAGTATTTT. The full variable domain, in which reference TRBV30 and TRBJ2-3 provide the parts outside the CDR3, is SQTIHQWPATLVQPVGSPLSLECTVEGTSNPNLYWYRQAAGRGLQLLFYSVGIGQISSEVPQNLSASRPQDRQFILSSKKLLLSDSGFYLCAWRLPLAGSTDTQYFGPGTRLTVL.

This sequence joins TRBV10-3 and TRBJ2-5; D is perhaps TRBD1 (5 bases). The CDR3 runs to 14 residues. V lost 6 bases and J 5 bases, leaving 16 bases between the germline ends. Germline loops: CDR1 ENHRY, CDR2 SYGVKD. The CDR3 bases are TGTGCCATCAGCCACCTAAGGGGCAGCGAGACCCAGTACTTC. This gives the protein CAISHLRGSETQYF.

The chain links TRBV4-1 to TRBJ1-1; D uncertain. This CDR3 region has 14 residues. The V end was cut by 1 base, the J end by 4 bases, with 10 bases between. Germline lookup yields CDR1 MGHRA and CDR2 YSYEKL. CDR3 sequence reads: CASSQGRGGTEAFF. CDR3 DNA: TGCGCCAGCAGCCAAGGGCGGGGAGGCACTGAAGCTTTCTTT.

The chain links TRBV5-1 to TRBJ1-5; D remains ambiguous. V was pared by 2 bases and J by 7 bases, with 13 bases between. Germline loops: CDR1 SGHRS, CDR2 YFSETQ. The CDR3 is 14 amino acids. This CDR3 is CASSFDTGVQPQHF. As DNA, the CDR3 is TGCGCCAGCAGCTTCGATACTGGGGTCCAGCCCCAGCATTTT.

The CDR3 bases are TGTGCCAGCAGCTTAGAGTTTATAGCGGGTAGATACAATGAGCAGTTCTTC. It translates to CASSLEFIAGRYNEQFF. The chain recombines TRBV11-3 with TRBJ2-1; 7 bases match TRBD2. Trimming removed 0 bases from V and 4 bases from J; junction bases left unmatched: 9. The germline V gene has CDR1 SGHNT and CDR2 YENEEA. The CDR3 has 17 residues.

This clone has just one count. This chain connects TRBV30 to TRBJ1-4; TRBD1 matches at 9 bases. In germline, CDR1 is GTSNPN, CDR2 SVGIG (reference sequence). V lost 4 bases, J lost 5 bases, and 11 bases stayed unmatched. The CDR3 contains 16 residues. CDR3 loop: CAWTSGQGSENEKLFF. CDR3 DNA sequence: TGTGCCTGGACCTCGGGACAGGGATCGGAGAATGAAAAACTGTTTTTT.

The V and J genes are TRBV27 and TRBJ2-7, with a tentative D call TRBD1 (6 bases). The V gene lost 5 bases and the J gene lost 7 bases, with 18 bases spanning the gap. Germline CDR1 and CDR2: MNHEY and SMNVEV (reference sequence). This CDR3 has 14 amino acids. The CDR3 coding sequence is TGTGCCAGCAGTGACGGGACACCGAAAGGAGAGCAGTACTTC. It yields the protein CASSDGTPKGEQYF.

V and J are TRBV7-6 and TRBJ2-1; 10 nucleotides match TRBD2. The CDR3 is 16 residues long. Germline V gene lookup returns CDR1 SGHVS and CDR2 FNYEAQ. V was clipped by 1 base and J by 9 bases; unmatched bases: 9. CDR3 nucleotides: TGTGCCAGCAGCTTAGTTGCGCTAGCGGGGGCAGGTGAGCAGTTCTTC. Its translation is CASSLVALAGAGEQFF.

The V and J genes are TRBV6-5 and TRBJ1-2; D ambiguous. Deletions cut 0 bases from V and 2 bases from J, with 7 bases between. This CDR3 contains 14 residues. The germline CDR1 and CDR2 sequences are MNHEY and SVGAGI. The CDR3 DNA follows: TGTGCCAGCAGTTACTCACCCCAGAACTATGGCTACACCTTC. Its translation is CASSYSPQNYGYTF.

This clone was recorded once. The V gene is TRBV7-9, the J gene TRBJ2-5; D is ambiguous. V lost 2 bases and J 1 base, leaving 5 bases between the germline ends. Germline CDR1 and CDR2: SEHNR and FQNEAQ (reference sequence). CDR3 length: 13 residues. The CDR3 nucleotides are TGTGCCAGCAGCTTACGCTCCCAAGAGACCCAGTACTTC. Translated, it gives CASSLRSQETQYF. The variable domain in full, completed from reference TRBV7-9 and TRBJ2-5, reads DTGVSQNPRHKITKRGQNVTFRCDPISEHNRLYWYRQTLGQGPEFLTYFQNEAQLEKSRLLSDRFSAERPKGSFSTLEIQRTEQGDSAMYLCASSLRSQETQYFGPGTRLLVL.

The table lists this clone with many counts. The genes are TRBV6-2 or TRBV6-3 and TRBJ2-5; no clear D. CDR1 MNHEY and CDR2 SVGEGT come from the germline V gene. The V end was cut by 2 bases, the J end by 5 bases, with 12 bases between. The CDR3 is 14 residues long. The CDR3 nucleotides read TGTGCCAGCAGTTACCCCGTGCCTCGGGAGACCCAGTACTTC. Its translation: CASSYPVPRETQYF.